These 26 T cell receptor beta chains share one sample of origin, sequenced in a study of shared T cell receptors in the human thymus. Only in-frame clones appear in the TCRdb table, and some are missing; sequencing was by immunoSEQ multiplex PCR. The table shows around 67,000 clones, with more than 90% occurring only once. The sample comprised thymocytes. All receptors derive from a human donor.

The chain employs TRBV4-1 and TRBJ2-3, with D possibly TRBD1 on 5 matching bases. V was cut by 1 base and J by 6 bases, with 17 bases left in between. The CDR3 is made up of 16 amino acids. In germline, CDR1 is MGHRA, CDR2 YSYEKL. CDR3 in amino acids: CASSQGAPLGPDTQYF. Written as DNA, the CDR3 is TGCGCCAGCAGCCAAGGAGCCCCTTTGGGGCCGGATACGCAGTATTTT.

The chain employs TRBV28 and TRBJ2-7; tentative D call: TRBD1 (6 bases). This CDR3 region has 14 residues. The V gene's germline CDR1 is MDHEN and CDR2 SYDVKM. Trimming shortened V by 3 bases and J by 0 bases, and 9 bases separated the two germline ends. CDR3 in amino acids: CASSFKDSSYEQYF. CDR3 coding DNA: TGTGCCAGCAGTTTCAAGGACAGCTCCTACGAGCAGTACTTC.

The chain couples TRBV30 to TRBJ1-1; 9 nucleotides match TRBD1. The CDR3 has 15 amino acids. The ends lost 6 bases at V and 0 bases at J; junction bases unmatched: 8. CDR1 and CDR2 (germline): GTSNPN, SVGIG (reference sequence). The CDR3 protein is CACNIRDRVNTEAFF. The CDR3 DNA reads TGTGCCTGTAATATCAGGGACAGGGTGAACACTGAAGCTTTCTTT.

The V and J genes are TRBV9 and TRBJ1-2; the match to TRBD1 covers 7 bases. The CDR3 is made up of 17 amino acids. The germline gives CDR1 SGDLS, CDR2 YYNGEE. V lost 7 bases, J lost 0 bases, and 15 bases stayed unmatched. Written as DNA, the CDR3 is TGTGCCAGCTCGATAAGGGGAGGGGGCCAGGCTAACTATGGCTACACCTTC. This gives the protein CASSIRGGGQANYGYTF. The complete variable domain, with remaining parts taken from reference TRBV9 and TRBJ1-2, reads DSGVTQTPKHLITATGQRVTLRCSPRSGDLSVYWYQQSLDQGLQFLIQYYNGEERAKGNILERFSAQQFPDLHSELNLSSLELGDSALYFCASSIRGGGQANYGYTFGSGTRLTVV.

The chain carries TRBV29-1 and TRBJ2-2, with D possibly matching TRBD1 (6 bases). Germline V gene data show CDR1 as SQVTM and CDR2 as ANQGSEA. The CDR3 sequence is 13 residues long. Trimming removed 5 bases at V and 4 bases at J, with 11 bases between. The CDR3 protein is CSVNAGATGELFF. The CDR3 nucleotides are TGCAGCGTTAACGCAGGGGCCACCGGGGAGCTGTTTTTT.

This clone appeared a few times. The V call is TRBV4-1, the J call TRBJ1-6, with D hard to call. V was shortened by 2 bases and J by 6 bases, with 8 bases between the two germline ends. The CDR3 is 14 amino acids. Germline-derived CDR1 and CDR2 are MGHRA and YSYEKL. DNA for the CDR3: TGCGCCAGCAGCCAAATACACCCTAATTCACCCCTCCACTTT. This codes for CASSQIHPNSPLHF.

The CDR3: CASSPLFNEQFF. The DNA of the CDR3 is TGTGCCAGCTCACCACTCTTTAATGAGCAGTTCTTC. The chain carries TRBV18 and TRBJ2-1; D call uncertain. V was shortened by 1 base and J by 7 bases, with 5 bases between the two germline ends. CDR3 size: 12 residues. Germline V gives CDR1 KGHSH, CDR2 LQKENI.

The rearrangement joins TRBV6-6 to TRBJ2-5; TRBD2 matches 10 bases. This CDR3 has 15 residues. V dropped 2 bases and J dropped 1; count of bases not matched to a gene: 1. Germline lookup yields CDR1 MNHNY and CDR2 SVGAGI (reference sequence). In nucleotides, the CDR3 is TGTGCCAGCAGTTACAGCGGGGGGGCCCAAGAGACCCAGTACTTC. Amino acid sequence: CASSYSGGAQETQYF.

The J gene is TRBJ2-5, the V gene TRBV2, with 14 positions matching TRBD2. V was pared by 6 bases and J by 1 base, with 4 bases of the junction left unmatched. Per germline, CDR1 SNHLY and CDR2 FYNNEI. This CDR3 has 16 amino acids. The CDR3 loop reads CASRNGTSGGQETQYF. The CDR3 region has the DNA TGTGCCAGCAGGAACGGGACTAGCGGGGGCCAAGAGACCCAGTACTTC.

The CDR3 DNA is TGCGCCAGCAGCCAAGATAGGACGACTAGCGGGGGGTTCGGGACCCAGTACTTC. Protein sequence: CASSQDRTTSGGFGTQYF. J is TRBJ2-5 and V is TRBV4-3, with TRBD2 matching 13 bases. V trimming: 0 bases; J trimming: 7 bases; junction bases outside the gene matches: 11. CDR1 LGHNA and CDR2 YSLEER come from the germline V gene. This CDR3 comprises 18 residues.

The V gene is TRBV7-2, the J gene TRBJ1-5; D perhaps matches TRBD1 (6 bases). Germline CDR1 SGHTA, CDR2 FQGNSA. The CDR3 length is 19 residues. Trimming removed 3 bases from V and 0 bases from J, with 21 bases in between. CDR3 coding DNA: TGTGCCAGCAGCTTGGCCGACAGAGGGGGGTTTAATAGCAATCAGCCCCAGCATTTT. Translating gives CASSLADRGGFNSNQPQHF. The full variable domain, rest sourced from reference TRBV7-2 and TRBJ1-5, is GAGVSQSPSNKVTEKGKDVELRCDPISGHTALYWYRQSLGQGLEFLIYFQGNSAPDKSGLPSDRFSAERTGGSVSTLTIQRTQQEDSAVYLCASSLADRGGFNSNQPQHFGDGTRLSIL.

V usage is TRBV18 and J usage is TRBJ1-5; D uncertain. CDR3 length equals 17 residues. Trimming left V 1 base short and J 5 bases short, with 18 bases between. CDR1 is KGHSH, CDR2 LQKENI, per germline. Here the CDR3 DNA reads TGTGCCAGCTCACCACTGGTTAGTAATTCCCCCCATCAGCCCCAGCATTTT. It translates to CASSPLVSNSPHQPQHF. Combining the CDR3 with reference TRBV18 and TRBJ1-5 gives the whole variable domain NAGVMQNPRHLVRRRGQEARLRCSPMKGHSHVYWYRQLPEEGLKFMVYLQKENIIDESGMPKERFSAEFPKEGPSILRIQQVVRGDSAAYFCASSPLVSNSPHQPQHFGDGTRLSIL.

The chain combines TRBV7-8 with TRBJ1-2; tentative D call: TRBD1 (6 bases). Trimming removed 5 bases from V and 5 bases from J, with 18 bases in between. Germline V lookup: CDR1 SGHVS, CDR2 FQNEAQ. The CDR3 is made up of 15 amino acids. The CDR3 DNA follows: TGTGCCAGCAGCCCAGCAGAGGACAGCGAATATGGCTACACCTTC. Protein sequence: CASSPAEDSEYGYTF.

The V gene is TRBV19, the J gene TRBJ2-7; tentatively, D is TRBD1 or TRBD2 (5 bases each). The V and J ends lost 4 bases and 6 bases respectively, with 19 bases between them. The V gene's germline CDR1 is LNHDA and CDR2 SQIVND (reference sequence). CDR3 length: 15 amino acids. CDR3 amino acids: CASSRGTLTALEQYF. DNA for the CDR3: TGTGCCAGTAGTAGAGGGACCCTCACGGCCCTCGAGCAGTACTTC.

The CDR3 sequence is CASSPGRGKPQHF. CDR3 sequence (DNA): TGTGCCAGCAGCCCTGGGAGGGGGAAGCCCCAGCATTTT. The chain recombines TRBV7-2 with TRBJ1-5, with a weak D call TRBD1 (6 bases). Germline values: CDR1 SGHTA, CDR2 FQGNSA. Deletions cut 5 bases from V and 8 bases from J, with 13 bases between. The CDR3 is 13 residues long.

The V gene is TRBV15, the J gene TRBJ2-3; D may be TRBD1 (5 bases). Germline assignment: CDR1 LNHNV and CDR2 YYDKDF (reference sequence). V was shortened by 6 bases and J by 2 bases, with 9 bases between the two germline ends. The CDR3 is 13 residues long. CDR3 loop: CATRQEPTDTQYF. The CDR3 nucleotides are TGTGCCACCAGACAGGAACCCACAGATACGCAGTATTTT.

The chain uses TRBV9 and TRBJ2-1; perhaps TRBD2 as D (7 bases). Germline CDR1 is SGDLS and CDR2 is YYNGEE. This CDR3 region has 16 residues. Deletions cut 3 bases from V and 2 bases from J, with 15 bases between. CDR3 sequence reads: CASSGPGGPPYNEQFF. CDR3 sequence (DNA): TGTGCCAGCAGCGGACCCGGGGGGCCCCCCTACAATGAGCAGTTCTTC.

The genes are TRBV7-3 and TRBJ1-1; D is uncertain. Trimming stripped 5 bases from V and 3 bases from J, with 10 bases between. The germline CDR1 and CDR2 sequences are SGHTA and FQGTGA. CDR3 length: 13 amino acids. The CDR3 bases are TGTGCCAGCAGCCATTTGTCCGACACTGAAGCTTTCTTT. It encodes CASSHLSDTEAFF.

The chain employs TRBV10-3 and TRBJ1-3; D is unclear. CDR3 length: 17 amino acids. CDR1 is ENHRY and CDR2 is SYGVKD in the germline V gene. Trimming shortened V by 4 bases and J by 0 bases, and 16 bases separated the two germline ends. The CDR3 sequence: CAISAGGRYPSGNTIYF. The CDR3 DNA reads TGTGCCATCAGTGCTGGTGGCAGATACCCCTCTGGAAACACCATATATTTT.

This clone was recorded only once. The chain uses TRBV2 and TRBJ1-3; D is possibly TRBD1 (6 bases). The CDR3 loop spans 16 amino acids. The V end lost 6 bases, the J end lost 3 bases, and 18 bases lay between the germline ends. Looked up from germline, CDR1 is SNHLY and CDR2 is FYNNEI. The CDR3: CASSERTGNLGNTIYF. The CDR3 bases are TGTGCCAGCAGCGAAAGAACAGGGAACCTTGGAAACACCATATATTTT. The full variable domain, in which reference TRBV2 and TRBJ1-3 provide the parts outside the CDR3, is EPEVTQTPSHQVTQMGQEVILRCVPISNHLYFYWYRQILGQKVEFLVSFYNNEISEKSEIFDDQFSVERPDGSNFTLKIRSTKLEDSAMYFCASSERTGNLGNTIYFGEGSWLTVV.

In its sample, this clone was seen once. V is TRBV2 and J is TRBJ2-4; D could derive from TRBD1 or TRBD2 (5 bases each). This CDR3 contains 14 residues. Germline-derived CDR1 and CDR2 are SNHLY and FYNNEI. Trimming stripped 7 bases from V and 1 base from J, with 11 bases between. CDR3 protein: CASMGVRAKNIQYF. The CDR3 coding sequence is TGTGCCAGCATGGGGGTTCGGGCCAAAAACATTCAGTACTTC.

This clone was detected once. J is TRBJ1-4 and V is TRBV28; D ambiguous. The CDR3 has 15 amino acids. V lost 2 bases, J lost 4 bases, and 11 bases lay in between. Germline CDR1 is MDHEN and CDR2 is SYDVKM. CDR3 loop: CASSLGQADNEKLFF. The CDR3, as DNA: TGTGCCAGCAGTTTAGGCCAGGCCGATAATGAAAAACTGTTTTTT.

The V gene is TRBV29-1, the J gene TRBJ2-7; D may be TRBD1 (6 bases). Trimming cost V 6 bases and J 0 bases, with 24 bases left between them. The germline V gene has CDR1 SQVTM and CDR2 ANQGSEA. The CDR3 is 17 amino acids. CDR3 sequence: CSVLIALNREPSYEQYF. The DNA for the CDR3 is TGCAGCGTCCTAATCGCTTTGAACAGGGAACCCTCCTACGAGCAGTACTTC.

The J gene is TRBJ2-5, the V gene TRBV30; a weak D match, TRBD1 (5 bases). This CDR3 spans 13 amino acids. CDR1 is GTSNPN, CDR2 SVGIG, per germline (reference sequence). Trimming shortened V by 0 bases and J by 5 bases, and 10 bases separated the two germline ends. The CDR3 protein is CAWSVIKGETQYF. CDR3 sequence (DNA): TGTGCCTGGAGTGTAATAAAGGGGGAGACCCAGTACTTC. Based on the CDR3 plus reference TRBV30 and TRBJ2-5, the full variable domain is SQTIHQWPATLVQPVGSPLSLECTVEGTSNPNLYWYRQAAGRGLQLLFYSVGIGQISSEVPQNLSASRPQDRQFILSSKKLLLSDSGFYLCAWSVIKGETQYFGPGTRLLVL.

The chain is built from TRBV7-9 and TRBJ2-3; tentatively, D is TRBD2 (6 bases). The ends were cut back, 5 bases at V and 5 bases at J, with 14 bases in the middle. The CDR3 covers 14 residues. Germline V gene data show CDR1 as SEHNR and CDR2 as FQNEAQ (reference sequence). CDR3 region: CASSPSGGKDTQYF. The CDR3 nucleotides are TGTGCCAGCAGCCCTTCTGGGGGGAAAGATACGCAGTATTTT.

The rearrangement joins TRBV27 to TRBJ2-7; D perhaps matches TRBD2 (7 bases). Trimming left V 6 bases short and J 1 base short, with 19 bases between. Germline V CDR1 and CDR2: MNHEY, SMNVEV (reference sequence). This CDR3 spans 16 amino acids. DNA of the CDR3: TGTGCCAGCAGCCGGTGGGCGGGGGCGAAGTCCTACGAGCAGTACTTC. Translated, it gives CASSRWAGAKSYEQYF.